A selection of T cell receptor beta chains follows, all from one sample in a study of T cells after yellow fever vaccination. MiXCR, run by TCRdb on the 5' RACE reads, gives a single entry per CDR3 protein. The repertoire consists of about 29,000 distinct CDR3 sequences, with over 4.5% occurring once and the leading ten covering under 50%. Sequences were derived from CD8+ T cells sorted from PBMCs, sampled 10 days after the yellow fever booster vaccination. These receptors were collected from a man aged 30 to 39 who received the YFV17D yellow fever vaccine. The conserved cysteine and the conserved F or W are not part of the CDR3 here. The size of a clone is reported for some rows only, either as once, few or many, or as a class for expanded clones.

size,J,length,V,CDR3
few,TRBJ2-3,11,TRBV20-1,SAGIFSTDTQY
many,TRBJ2-5,14,TRBV20-1,SASFPQAGDLETQY
many,TRBJ2-1,14,TRBV6-5,ASSDLSGSFHNEQF
once,TRBJ2-1,12,TRBV6-1,ASKDRASYNEQF
many,TRBJ1-1,10,TRBV19,ASKGAETEAF
many,TRBJ2-1,12,TRBV9,ASSVELTGYEQF
many,TRBJ2-3,13,TRBV19,ASSISSVGTDTQY
few,TRBJ2-7,12,TRBV19,ASSLSGTRDEQY
NA,TRBJ2-1,14,TRBV29-1,SVEFRADALPNEQF
NA,TRBJ2-1,13,TRBV5-6,ASSLAGTRPEGEF
many,TRBJ2-5,13,TRBV20-1,SASEWDRGEETQY
many,TRBJ2-7,16,TRBV6-2/TRBV6-3,ASSYMVAGDIPAYEQY
many,TRBJ2-2,11,TRBV10-2,ASSSVNTGELF
many,TRBJ2-7,12,TRBV4-3,ASSQESNGHEQY
many,TRBJ2-6,15,TRBV20-1,SANTGMGLSGANVLT
many,TRBJ2-7,13,TRBV27,ASSLRGGGVYEQY
NA,TRBJ2-3,13,TRBV19,ASSPTGTKIDTQY
many,TRBJ2-1,12,TRBV30,AWTRGSAYNEQF
many,TRBJ2-2,11,TRBV5-1,ASSLALTGELF
many,TRBJ2-1,15,TRBV7-8,ASSWGLAGVSYNEQF
many,TRBJ2-1,14,TRBV27,ASSFMGSAAYNEQF
many,TRBJ2-3,13,TRBV7-6,ASTIAPTSTDTQY
many,TRBJ1-1,13,TRBV7-9,ASSLRQGGNTEAF
many,TRBJ1-5,15,TRBV6-2/TRBV6-3,ASRTRGTAYSNQPQH
many,TRBJ2-4,12,TRBV7-6,ASSLSTNGYIQY
many,TRBJ2-7,13,TRBV27,ASSSLAGGLNEQY
many,TRBJ2-1,11,TRBV6-2/TRBV6-3,ASSSRAVDEQF
many,TRBJ2-7,13,TRBV6-4,ASREDRGHSYEQY
many,TRBJ2-5,14,TRBV4-3,ASSPEGAWGGGTQY
many,TRBJ2-7,16,TRBV20-1,SAPIKPAFGAGAGEQY
many,TRBJ1-2,14,TRBV13,ASSPTRTEGNYGYT
many,TRBJ2-7,12,TRBV18,ASSADRRFYEQY
many,TRBJ1-2,13,TRBV20-1,SASRVREGYYGYT
many,TRBJ2-7,14,TRBV5-1,ASSLAASGRLYEQY
many,TRBJ2-7,10,TRBV27,ASKAGAYEQY
many,TRBJ1-1,13,TRBV6-5,ASSYIRQANTEAF
many,TRBJ2-6,13,TRBV5-1,ASSPVTSGANVLT
many,TRBJ2-5,14,TRBV29-1,SVAGLAEPLQETQY
many,TRBJ2-7,12,TRBV5-1,ASSPATAFYEQY
many,TRBJ2-5,10,TRBV2,ASRGLQETQY
many,TRBJ2-5,13,TRBV7-9,ASSFSPGLAGGGH
few,TRBJ1-2,16,TRBV19,ASSIPGTDLLPRYGYT
few,TRBJ1-4,12,TRBV12-3/TRBV12-4,ASTPGQLNEKLF